A selection of T cell receptor beta chains follows, all from one sample in a study of blood T cell repertoires in COVID-19. The assay was immunoSEQ multiplex PCR, and TCRdb's table has in-frame clones only and misses some. The table records more than 100,000 clones, 80% to 90% of them present only once. Material: peripheral blood. Receptors originate from a woman aged 55-75 years with acute or convalescent COVID-19. The CDR3 runs from the conserved cysteine through the conserved F or W. The D gene is left open where the match is weak. A row's size may be missing; if present it is once, few, many or a size class.

v_gene	abundance	j_gene	d_gene	CDR3nt	CDR3aa
TRBV5-1	-	TRBJ2-3	-	TGCGCCAGCAGCTTGGCTAGCGCAAACACAGATACGCAGTATTTT	CASSLASANTDTQYF
TRBV27	-	TRBJ1-6	-	TGTGCCAGCACCCCGGGGGGAAGCAATTCACCCCTCCACTTT	CASTPGGSNSPLHF
TRBV30	few	TRBJ1-6	-	TGTGCCTGGGGACTATCCGGTTCACCCCTCCACTTT	CAWGLSGSPLHF
TRBV6-5	-	TRBJ2-2	TRBD1	TGTGCCAGCATTTTCACTGACAGGGTCCCCGGGGAGCTGTTTTTT	CASIFTDRVPGELFF
TRBV6-5	-	TRBJ1-2	TRBD1	TGTGCCAGCAGTTACCCAGGGACAGGAGATGGCTACACCTTC	CASSYPGTGDGYTF
TRBV5-1	-	TRBJ2-2	-	TGCGCCAGCAAGGTCGGGGAAACCGGGGAGCTGTTTTTT	CASKVGETGELFF
TRBV10-1	few	TRBJ2-1	TRBD2	TGCGCCAGCAGCGCCGAGGGTAGCGGGAGATTAGATGAGCAGTTCTTC	CASSAEGSGRLDEQFF
TRBV28	-	TRBJ1-3	-	TGTGCCAGCAGTTCTACCTATGGGGGGTACCAAAGCTCTGGAAACACCATATATTTT	CASSSTYGGYQSSGNTIYF
TRBV11-3	-	TRBJ1-1	-	TGTGCCAGCAGCTTAGGACAGCCTAACACTGAAGCTTTCTTT	CASSLGQPNTEAFF
TRBV11-3	few	TRBJ2-1	-	TGTGCCAGCAACTTAGACTTTACGGGATCCTACAATGAGCAGTTCTTC	CASNLDFTGSYNEQFF
TRBV3-1/TRBV3-2	-	TRBJ2-3	-	TGTGCCAGCAGCCAAGCACAGCTGGGACACCAATTT	CASSQAQLGHQF
TRBV5-8	-	TRBJ2-5	TRBD2	TGTGCCAGCAGCGCCGGGACTAGCGCTCTCATGACCCAGTACTTC	CASSAGTSALMTQYF
TRBV7-2	-	TRBJ2-1	TRBD1	TGTGCCAGCAGCGTCACAGGGGAAGGTGAGCAGTTCTTC	CASSVTGEGEQFF
TRBV27	-	TRBJ1-5	TRBD1	TGTGCCAGCTCAACCGACAGGGGGAGGAGGCCCCAGCATTTT	CASSTDRGRRPQHF
TRBV4-1	-	TRBJ1-4	-	TGCGCCAGCAGCCGAGTAGGACTGCCCGAAAAACTGTTTTTT	CASSRVGLPEKLFF
TRBV24-1	-	TRBJ2-1	TRBD2	TGTGCCACCAGTGATTCTAGCGGGAGGTCCTACAATGAGCAGTTCTTC	CATSDSSGRSYNEQFF
TRBV12-3/TRBV12-4	-	TRBJ2-1	-	TGTGCCAGCAGTCTTCAGCAAGGGGGTGAGCAGTTCTTC	CASSLQQGGEQFF
TRBV6-5	-	TRBJ2-2	TRBD1	TGTGCCAGCAGGCGGACAGGGGGAAACACCGGGGAGCTGTTTTTT	CASRRTGGNTGELFF
TRBV7-9	-	TRBJ1-5	-	TGTGCCAGCAGCCCTCAGGGTTATGGTCAGCCCCAGCATTTT	CASSPQGYGQPQHF
TRBV5-4	-	TRBJ2-2	-	TGTGCCAGCAGCTTGGCCTGGGGGGACGGGGAGCTGTTTTTT	CASSLAWGDGELFF
TRBV10-2	-	TRBJ1-3	-	TGCGCCAGCATGGCGGATTTTAGCTCTGGAAACACCATATATTTT	CASMADFSSGNTIYF
TRBV28	-	TRBJ2-2	-	TGTGCCAGCAACAGAGCCGGGGAGCTGTTTTTT	CASNRAGELFF
TRBV5-1	-	TRBJ1-1	-	TGCGCCAGCACAGCAGCGGGTTCGAACACTGAAGCTTTCTTT	CASTAAGSNTEAFF
TRBV7-6	-	TRBJ2-2	TRBD2	TGTGCCAGCAGCCGCGGACTAGCGGGAGGGGTCGGGGAGCTGTTTTTT	CASSRGLAGGVGELFF
TRBV6-1	-	TRBJ2-5	TRBD1	TGTGCCAGCAGTGAAAGGGACAGGGGACTTGAGACCCAGTACTTC	CASSERDRGLETQYF
TRBV2	-	TRBJ1-6	-	TGTGCCAGCAGTGAAGCGCTCGGACAGACCAATTCACCCCTCCACTTT	CASSEALGQTNSPLHF
TRBV27	-	TRBJ2-7	TRBD2	TGTGCCAGCAGTTTAGGGACTAGCGGGACCTACGAGCAGTACTTC	CASSLGTSGTYEQYF
TRBV14	-	TRBJ2-5	-	TGTGCCAGCAGCCCAACGCGGAAGACCCAGTACTTC	CASSPTRKTQYF
TRBV30	-	TRBJ2-5	-	TGTGCCTGGATAAAGGGGAACCAAGAGACCCAGTACTTC	CAWIKGNQETQYF
TRBV4-1	-	TRBJ2-7	TRBD1	TGCGCCAGCAGCCAAGTGGGAGACAGGGGCCACGAGCAGTACTTC	CASSQVGDRGHEQYF
TRBV27	-	TRBJ2-3	TRBD2	TGTGCCAGCAGTTTATATCCTAGCGGGAGTGGGGGCACAGATACGCAGTATTTT	CASSLYPSGSGGTDTQYF
TRBV3-1/TRBV3-2	-	TRBJ2-1	-	TGTGCCAGCAGCCAAGCAACAGGCGAGCAGTTCTTC	CASSQATGEQFF
TRBV11-2	-	TRBJ2-5	-	TGTGCCAGCAGCTTAGGCGGCCGGGGGGCAGAGACCCAGTACTTC	CASSLGGRGAETQYF
TRBV18	-	TRBJ2-1	-	TGTGCCAGCTCACCCCCAGCGGGTGGGCCAGGTTTCTTC	CASSPPAGGPGFF
TRBV5-1	-	TRBJ2-1	TRBD2	TGCGCCAGCAGCCTGGACTCCGGGACTAGCGGGAGGACCTACAATGAGCAGTTCTTC	CASSLDSGTSGRTYNEQFF
TRBV30	-	TRBJ1-1	-	TGTGCCTGGAGTGCGGGAGTCATGAACACTGAAGCTTTCTTT	CAWSAGVMNTEAFF
TRBV5-1	-	TRBJ2-3	TRBD2	TGCGCCAGCAGCCCGGGGGTAGCGGGCCCCCCCACAGATACGCAGTATTTT	CASSPGVAGPPTDTQYF
TRBV19	-	TRBJ2-5	TRBD1	TGTGCCAGTACGACAACCTGGACAGGGAAAGAGACCCAGTACTTC	CASTTTWTGKETQYF
TRBV6-5	-	TRBJ2-2	TRBD1	TGTGCCAGCAAGGGACAGGGGGCCCTAGGCGGGGAGCTGTTTTTT	CASKGQGALGGELFF
TRBV2	-	TRBJ2-2	-	TGTGCCAGCAGTCCCGGGGGTCCCGAGCTGTTTTTT	CASSPGGPELFF
TRBV29-1	-	TRBJ2-7	TRBD1	TGCAGCGTTGGGACAGGGACCTACGAGCAGTACTTC	CSVGTGTYEQYF
TRBV29-1	few	TRBJ1-1	TRBD1	TGCAGCGTCTCCATGACAGGGGGCACTGAAGCTTTCTTT	CSVSMTGGTEAFF
TRBV6-5	once	TRBJ2-3	-	TGTGCCACCCCGTTTAGCTACTCAGATACGCAGTATTTT	CATPFSYSDTQYF
TRBV5-8	-	TRBJ1-2	-	TGTGCCAGCAGCTTGTTCAGGGGCTATGGCTACACCTTC	CASSLFRGYGYTF